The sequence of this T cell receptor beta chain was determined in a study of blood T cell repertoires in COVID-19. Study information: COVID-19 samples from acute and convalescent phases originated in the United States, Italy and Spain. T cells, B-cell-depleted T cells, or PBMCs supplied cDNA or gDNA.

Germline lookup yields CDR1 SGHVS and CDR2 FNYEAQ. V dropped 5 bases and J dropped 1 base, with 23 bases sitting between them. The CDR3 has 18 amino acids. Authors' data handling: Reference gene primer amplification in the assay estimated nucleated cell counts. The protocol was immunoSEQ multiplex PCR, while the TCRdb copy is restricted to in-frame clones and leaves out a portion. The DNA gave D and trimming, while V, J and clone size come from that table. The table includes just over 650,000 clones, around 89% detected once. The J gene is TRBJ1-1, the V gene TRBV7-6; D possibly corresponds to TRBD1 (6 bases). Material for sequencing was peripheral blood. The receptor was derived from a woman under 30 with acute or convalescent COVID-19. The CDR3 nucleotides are TGTGCCAGCAGCCCAGGGGAGGGGCCGCGAGTGAGGAACACTGAAGCTTTCTTT. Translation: CASSPGEGPRVRNTEAFF. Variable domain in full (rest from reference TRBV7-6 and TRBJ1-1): GAGVSQSPRYKVTKRGQDVALRCDPISGHVSLYWYRQALGQGPEFLTYFNYEAQQDKSGLPNDRFSAERPEGSISTLTIQRTEQRDSAMYRCASSPGEGPRVRNTEAFFGQGTRLTVV.